This TCR beta chain comes out of a study of blood T cell repertoires in COVID-19. This CDR3 contains 15 residues. J gave up 5 bases and V 1 base, and 7 bases lay outside the gene matches. The germline V gene encodes CDR1 LGHNT and CDR2 FRNRAP. Method: immunoSEQ multiplex PCR; TCRdb's copy keeps in-frame clones and lacks some. The sample lists roughly 68,000 clones, approximately 91% occurring once. The genes are TRBV12-5 and TRBJ2-7, with 8 bases identical to TRBD2. This clonotype was obtained from a man over 45 with acute or convalescent COVID-19. Source material: peripheral blood. The CDR3 is CASGLASGGSHEQYF. DNA for the CDR3: TGTGCTAGTGGTTTGGCGAGCGGGGGCTCGCACGAGCAGTACTTC. Combining the CDR3 with reference TRBV12-5 and TRBJ2-7 gives the whole variable domain DARVTQTPRHKVTEMGQEVTMRCQPILGHNTVFWYRQTMMQGLELLAYFRNRAPLDDSGMPKDRFSAEMPDATLATLKIQPSEPRDSAVYFCASGLASGGSHEQYFGPGTRLTVT.